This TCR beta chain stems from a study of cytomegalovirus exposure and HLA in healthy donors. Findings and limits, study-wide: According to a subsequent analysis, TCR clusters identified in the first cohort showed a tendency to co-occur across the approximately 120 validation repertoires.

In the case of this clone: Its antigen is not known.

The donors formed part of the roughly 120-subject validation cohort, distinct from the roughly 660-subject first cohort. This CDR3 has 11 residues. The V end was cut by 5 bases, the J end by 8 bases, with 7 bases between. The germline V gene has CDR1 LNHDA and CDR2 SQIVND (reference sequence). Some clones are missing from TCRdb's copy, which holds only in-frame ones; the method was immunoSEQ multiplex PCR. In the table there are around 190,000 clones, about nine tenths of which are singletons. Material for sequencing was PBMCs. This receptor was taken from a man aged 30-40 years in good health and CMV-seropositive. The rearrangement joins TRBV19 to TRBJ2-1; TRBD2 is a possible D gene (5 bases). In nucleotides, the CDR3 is TGTGCCAGTAGTCGGAGGTATGAGCAGTTCTTC. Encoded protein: CASSRRYEQFF.